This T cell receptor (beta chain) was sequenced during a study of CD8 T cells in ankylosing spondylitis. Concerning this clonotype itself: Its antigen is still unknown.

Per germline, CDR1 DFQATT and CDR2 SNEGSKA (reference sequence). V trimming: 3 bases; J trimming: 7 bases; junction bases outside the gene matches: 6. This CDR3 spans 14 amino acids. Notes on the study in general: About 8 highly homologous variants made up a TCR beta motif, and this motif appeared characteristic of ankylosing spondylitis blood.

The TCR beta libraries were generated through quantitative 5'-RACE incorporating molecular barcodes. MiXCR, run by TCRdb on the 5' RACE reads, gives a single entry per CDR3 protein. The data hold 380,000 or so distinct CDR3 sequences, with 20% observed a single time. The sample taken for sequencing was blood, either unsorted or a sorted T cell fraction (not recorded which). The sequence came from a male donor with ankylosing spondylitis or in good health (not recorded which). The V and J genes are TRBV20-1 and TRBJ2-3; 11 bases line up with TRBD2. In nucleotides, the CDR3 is TGCAGTGCTAGGGGGCTAGCGGGGGGAAATACGCAGTATTTT. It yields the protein CSARGLAGGNTQYF.